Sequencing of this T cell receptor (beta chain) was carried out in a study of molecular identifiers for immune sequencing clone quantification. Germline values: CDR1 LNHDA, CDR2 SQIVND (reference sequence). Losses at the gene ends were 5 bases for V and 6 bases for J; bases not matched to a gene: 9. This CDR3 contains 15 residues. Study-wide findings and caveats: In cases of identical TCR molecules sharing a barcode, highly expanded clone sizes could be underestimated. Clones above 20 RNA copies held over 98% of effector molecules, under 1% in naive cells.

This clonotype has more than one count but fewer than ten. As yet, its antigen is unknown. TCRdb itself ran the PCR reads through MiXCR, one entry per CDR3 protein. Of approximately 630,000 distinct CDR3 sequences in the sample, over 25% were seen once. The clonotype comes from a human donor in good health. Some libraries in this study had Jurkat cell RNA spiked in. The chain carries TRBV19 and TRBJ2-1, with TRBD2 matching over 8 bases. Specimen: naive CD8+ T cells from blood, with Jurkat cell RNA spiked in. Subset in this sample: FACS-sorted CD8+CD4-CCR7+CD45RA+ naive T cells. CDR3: CASSFGSGDLNEQFF. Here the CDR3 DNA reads TGTGCCAGTAGTTTCGGTAGCGGGGACCTCAATGAGCAGTTCTTC.